The 23 T cell receptor beta chains below all came from one sample that was sequenced in a study of blood T cell repertoires in COVID-19. Produced via immunoSEQ multiplex PCR; TCRdb's table is partial and in-frame only. The sample has 110,000 to 150,000 clones, under 85% seen once. The sequenced material came from peripheral blood. All receptors come from a man over 45 with active or convalescent COVID-19.

The rearrangement joins TRBV29-1 to TRBJ2-5, with 13 bases lining up with TRBD2. The CDR3 is made up of 13 amino acids. Germline lookup yields CDR1 SQVTM and CDR2 ANQGSEA. Trimming removed 5 bases from V and 5 bases from J; junction bases left unmatched: 2. CDR3 sequence: CSVRTSGSETQYF. The CDR3 DNA is TGCAGCGTTCGGACTAGCGGGAGCGAGACCCAGTACTTC.

This rearrangement joins TRBV13 to TRBJ2-2; 9 nucleotides line up with TRBD2. This CDR3 region has 17 residues. The V gene end was trimmed by 4 bases and the J gene end by 6 bases; junction bases not matched to a gene: 12. CDR1 is PRHDT, CDR2 FYEKMQ, per germline (reference sequence). The CDR3 sequence is CASSSLGTSGPPGELFF. DNA of the CDR3: TGTGCCAGCAGCTCACTTGGCACTAGCGGGCCCCCCGGGGAGCTGTTTTTT.

The J gene is TRBJ2-7, the V gene TRBV5-1; the match to TRBD2 covers 10 bases. The trim removed 2 bases at V and 5 bases at J, leaving 7 bases unmatched. The length of the CDR3 is 15 residues. Germline V gene sequence: CDR1 SGHRS, CDR2 YFSETQ. As DNA, the CDR3 is TGCGCCAGCAGCTTTCTAGCGGGAGCCCCCCACGAGCAGTACTTC. Protein product: CASSFLAGAPHEQYF.

In its sample, this clone was seen once. V usage is TRBV10-1 and J usage is TRBJ2-3; D is perhaps TRBD2 (5 bases). This CDR3 comprises 16 residues. Per the germline V gene, CDR1 is WNHNN and CDR2 is SYGVQD (reference sequence). V was clipped by 0 bases and J by 3 bases, with 13 bases between them. Written as DNA, the CDR3 is TGCGCCAGCAGTGAGTCGACTCGGGGTTCTACAGATACGCAGTATTTT. This codes for CASSESTRGSTDTQYF.

The table lists this clone with a few counts. V gene TRBV9 combines with J gene TRBJ1-4, with D perhaps TRBD1 (5 bases). CDR1 SGDLS and CDR2 YYNGEE come from the germline V gene. Trimming left V 2 bases short and J 1 base short, with 6 bases between. There are 14 residues in the CDR3. DNA of the CDR3: TGTGCCAGCAGCGTGGGACTAACTAATGAAAAACTGTTTTTT. Amino acid sequence: CASSVGLTNEKLFF.

The chain has TRBV9 and TRBJ2-3; a weak D match, TRBD2 (7 bases). The germline V and J ends were trimmed by 0 bases and 2 bases, with 16 bases remaining between them. Germline CDR1 SGDLS, CDR2 YYNGEE. The CDR3 is made up of 17 amino acids. The CDR3 here is CASSVDRGGSLTDTQYF. For the CDR3, the DNA is TGTGCCAGCAGCGTAGATAGGGGGGGATCTCTCACAGATACGCAGTATTTT.

The chain links TRBV11-3 to TRBJ2-2, with TRBD1 matching over 11 bases. There are 17 residues in the CDR3. Looked up from germline, CDR1 is SGHNT and CDR2 is YENEEA. V gave up 7 bases and J gave up 4 bases; unmatched junction bases: 11. This chain's CDR3 is CASTPSGTGGGTGELFF. The CDR3 DNA sequence: TGTGCCAGCACACCCTCCGGGACAGGGGGAGGCACCGGGGAGCTGTTTTTT.

The rearrangement links TRBV7-7 to TRBJ2-2; perhaps TRBD1 as D (6 bases). Germline V gene lookup returns CDR1 SSHAT and CDR2 FNYEAQ (reference sequence). The CDR3 extends over 16 amino acids. The ends were cut back, 3 bases at V and 3 bases at J, with 14 bases in the middle. CDR3 nucleotide sequence: TGTGCCAGCAGCTTCAGACAGGACGGATACACCGGGGAGCTGTTTTTT. It codes for CASSFRQDGYTGELFF.

This sequence joins TRBV6-5 and TRBJ2-7; TRBD1 aligns across 9 bases. The trim removed 6 bases at V and 6 bases at J, leaving 12 bases unmatched. CDR1 is MNHEY, CDR2 SVGAGI, per germline. This CDR3 has 15 amino acids. CDR3 loop: CASRILTGGKGEQYF. DNA for the CDR3: TGTGCCAGCAGGATCCTGACAGGGGGGAAAGGCGAGCAGTACTTC.

The chain uses TRBV9 and TRBJ2-7, with 7 bases identical to TRBD2. J gave up 1 base and V 7 bases, and 17 bases lay outside the gene matches. This CDR3 has 17 amino acids. The germline V gene encodes CDR1 SGDLS and CDR2 YYNGEE. CDR3 region: CASPCRGKRDHSYEQYF. CDR3 DNA sequence: TGTGCCAGCCCCTGCCGGGGTAAGCGGGACCATTCCTACGAGCAGTACTTC.

The chain links TRBV28 to TRBJ1-3; D is unresolved. This CDR3 is built from 14 residues. Trimming removed 3 bases from V and 1 base from J, with 7 bases in between. Looked up from germline, CDR1 is MDHEN and CDR2 is SYDVKM. The CDR3 sequence: CASSFPGSGNTIYF. The CDR3 region has the DNA TGTGCCAGCAGTTTTCCCGGGTCTGGAAACACCATATATTTT.

The V call is TRBV2, the J call TRBJ2-7; a possible D gene is TRBD2 (6 bases). The V and J ends lost 3 bases and 4 bases respectively, with 16 bases between them. The CDR3 spans 15 residues. Germline lookup yields CDR1 SNHLY and CDR2 FYNNEI. CDR3 amino acids: CASSDFSRDQYEQYF. CDR3 coding DNA: TGTGCCAGCAGTGACTTCTCGCGGGACCAATACGAGCAGTACTTC.

The chain is built from TRBV6-1 and TRBJ1-5, with D possibly being TRBD1 (5 bases). The CDR3 is 16 amino acids. The V end was cut by 2 bases, the J end by 6 bases, with 17 bases between. CDR1 is MNHNS and CDR2 is SASEGT in the germline V gene. DNA of the CDR3: TGTGCCAGCAGTGAAATACCCGTCGGGGGGTTTCAGCCCCAGCATTTT. Protein: CASSEIPVGGFQPQHF.

This clone was seen repeatedly, ten times or more. V usage is TRBV6-4 and J usage is TRBJ2-7; 14 nucleotides align to TRBD2. CDR1 MRHNA and CDR2 SNTAGT come from the germline V gene. After removal of 0 bases from V and 4 bases from J, the junction contained 5 bases not matched to a gene. The CDR3 spans 17 residues. The CDR3 sequence: CASSDSRGTSGSYEQYF. CDR3 sequence (DNA): TGTGCCAGCAGTGACTCTAGGGGGACTAGCGGGAGTTACGAGCAGTACTTC.

The gene calls are TRBV5-4 and TRBJ1-4; 7 bases fit TRBD1. This CDR3 has 14 residues. After removal of 4 bases from V and 6 bases from J, the junction contained 6 bases not matched to a gene. CDR1 and CDR2 from the germline V gene are SGHNT and YYREEE (reference sequence). CDR3 protein: CASSDRDGYEKLFF. Here the CDR3 DNA reads TGTGCCAGCAGCGACAGGGATGGATATGAAAAACTGTTTTTT.

This clone has a handful of counts. The chain employs TRBV7-8 and TRBJ1-1, with 11 bases identical to TRBD1. V shed 5 bases and J 6 bases; nucleotides not matched to a gene: 8. The CDR3 loop spans 15 amino acids. Germline V lookup: CDR1 SGHVS, CDR2 FQNEAQ. CDR3 coding DNA: TGTGCCAGCAGCAACGGACAGGGGGCTTTTGCTGAAGCTTTCTTT. Amino acids: CASSNGQGAFAEAFF. The entire variable domain, with the rest obtained from reference TRBV7-8 and TRBJ1-1, is as follows: GAGVSQSPRYKVAKRGQDVALRCDPISGHVSLFWYQQALGQGPEFLTYFQNEAQLDKSGLPSDRFFAERPEGSVSTLKIQRTQQEDSAVYLCASSNGQGAFAEAFFGQGTRLTVV.

The rearrangement joins TRBV4-1 to TRBJ2-1, with 15 bases aligning to TRBD2. CDR1 and CDR2 (germline): MGHRA, YSYEKL. The CDR3 spans 20 residues. V shed 2 bases and J 1 base; nucleotides not matched to a gene: 9. CDR3: CASSQRPRGLAGGSYNEQFF. The CDR3 DNA sequence: TGCGCCAGCAGCCAACGCCCACGAGGACTAGCGGGAGGGTCCTACAATGAGCAGTTCTTC.

The rearrangement links TRBV10-2 to TRBJ1-2, with D unclear. The CDR3 consists of 15 residues. Germline values: CDR1 WSHSY, CDR2 SAAADI. V dropped 6 bases and J dropped 0 bases, with 14 bases sitting between them. CDR3 loop: CASSLAGSTNYGYTF. CDR3 nucleotide sequence: TGCGCCAGCAGCCTCGCCGGGTCCACTAACTATGGCTACACCTTC.

V is TRBV4-1 and J is TRBJ2-1; 10 bases align to TRBD2. The germline gives CDR1 MGHRA, CDR2 YSYEKL. Trimming at V came to 2 bases and at J to 7 bases, leaving 11 bases not matched to a gene. There are 17 residues in the CDR3. The CDR3 DNA is TGCGCCAGCAGCCAACGCCCTAGCGGGAGCTTCGGGAATGAGCAGTTCTTC. It encodes CASSQRPSGSFGNEQFF.

The genes are TRBV21-1 and TRBJ2-7; the table gives TRBD2 as D, unverified against the DNA. TRBV21-1 is shown as a pseudogene. There are 15 residues in the CDR3. This CDR3 reads CASSKNGTSLNEQYF. For the CDR3, the DNA is TGTGCCAGCAGTAAGAACGGGACTTCCCTGAACGAGCAGTACTTC.

In this sample, this clone turned up once. The CDR3 DNA reads as TGTGCCAGCAGCCTCCTTAGACTAGCGGGAGAAGAGACCCAGTACTTC. It encodes CASSLLRLAGEETQYF. The chain combines TRBV7-7 with TRBJ2-5, with 12 bases identical to TRBD2. V was clipped by 5 bases and J by 3 bases; unmatched bases: 7. This CDR3 region has 16 residues. CDR1 and CDR2 from the germline V gene are SSHAT and FNYEAQ (reference sequence).

This chain uses TRBV28 with TRBJ2-1, with 9 bases identical to TRBD1. Trimming cost V 4 bases and J 0 bases; bases outside gene matches: 19. Looked up from germline, CDR1 is MDHEN and CDR2 is SYDVKM. This CDR3 comprises 21 residues. The CDR3 here is CASSSPIGTGLLPTSYNEQFF. The CDR3 nucleotides read TGTGCCAGCAGTTCCCCTATCGGGACAGGGCTTTTACCGACCTCCTACAATGAGCAGTTCTTC. The full variable domain, completed using reference TRBV28 and TRBJ2-1, is DVKVTQSSRYLVKRTGEKVFLECVQDMDHENMFWYRQDPGLGLRLIYFSYDVKMKEKGDIPEGYSVSREKKERFSLILESASTNQTSMYLCASSSPIGTGLLPTSYNEQFFGPGTRLTVL.

The rearrangement uses TRBV19 and TRBJ1-4; no definite D call. There are 14 residues in the CDR3. Trimming stripped 6 bases from V and 3 bases from J, with 11 bases between. Germline loops: CDR1 LNHDA, CDR2 SQIVND (reference sequence). The CDR3 DNA reads TGTGCCAGTAGATTCATCGGGGCTAATGAAAAACTGTTTTTT. Translating it yields CASRFIGANEKLFF.